This record concerns one T cell receptor (beta chain) sequence. The antigen is unknown. Each sample had eight separate cDNA synthesis reactions. Via template switching, UMIs carrying a 6-nucleotide sample barcode were introduced. TCRdb reanalyzed the 5' RACE reads, giving one entry per CDR3 protein sequence and no DNA. This sample contains 40,000 to 45,000 distinct CDR3 sequences. The data stem from a study of monozygotic twins with inflammatory bowel disease. Collection of an approximately 2.5 ml blood sample took place per donor. The CDR3 consists of 12 residues. Looked up from germline, CDR1 is SQVTM and CDR2 is ANQGSEA. The study, taken as a whole, reports: Patient-specific immunosuppressive treatments may have made repertoires more variable.

This receptor was obtained from a human donor with ulcerative colitis or Crohn's disease, or a healthy co-twin of an affected twin (not recorded which). The rearrangement links TRBV29-1 to TRBJ1-1; TCRdb proposes TRBD1, but this gene call is untestable without DNA. Sequenced input: blood. This CDR3 reads CSVGRANTEAFF.